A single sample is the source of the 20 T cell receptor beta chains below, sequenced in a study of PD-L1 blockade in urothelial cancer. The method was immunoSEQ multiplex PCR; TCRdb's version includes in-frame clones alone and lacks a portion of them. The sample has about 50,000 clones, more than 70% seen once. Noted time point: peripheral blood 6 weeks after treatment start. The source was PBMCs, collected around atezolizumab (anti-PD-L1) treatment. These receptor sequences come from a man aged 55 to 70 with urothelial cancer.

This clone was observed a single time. The DNA of the CDR3 is TGCGCCAGCAGCTTTCAGGGGCTGAACACCGGGGAGCTGTTTTTT. It yields the protein CASSFQGLNTGELFF. The chain uses TRBV5-1 and TRBJ2-2, with a tentative D call TRBD1 (6 bases). The CDR3 contains 15 residues. Trimming stripped 2 bases from V and 1 base from J, with 9 bases between. In germline, CDR1 is SGHRS, CDR2 YFSETQ.

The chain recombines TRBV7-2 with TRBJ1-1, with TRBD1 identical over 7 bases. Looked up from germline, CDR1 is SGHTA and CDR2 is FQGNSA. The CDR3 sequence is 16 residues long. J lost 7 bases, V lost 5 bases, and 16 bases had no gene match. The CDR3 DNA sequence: TGTGCCAGCAGCGTCCCTAGGGGGCAGGGAATCGGTGAAGCTTTCTTT. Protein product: CASSVPRGQGIGEAFF.

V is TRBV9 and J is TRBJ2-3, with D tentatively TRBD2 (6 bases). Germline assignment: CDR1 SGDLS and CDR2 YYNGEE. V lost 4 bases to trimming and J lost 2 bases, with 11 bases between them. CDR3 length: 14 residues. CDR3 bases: TGTGCCAGCAGCCGGGACTTCGACACAGATACGCAGTATTTT. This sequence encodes CASSRDFDTDTQYF.

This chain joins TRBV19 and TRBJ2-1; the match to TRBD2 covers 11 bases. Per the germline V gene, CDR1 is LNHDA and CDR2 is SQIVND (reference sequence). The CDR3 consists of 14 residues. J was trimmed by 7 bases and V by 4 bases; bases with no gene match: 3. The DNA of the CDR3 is TGTGCCAGTAGTAAGGTAGCGGGAGGGAATGAGCAGTTCTTC. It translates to CASSKVAGGNEQFF.

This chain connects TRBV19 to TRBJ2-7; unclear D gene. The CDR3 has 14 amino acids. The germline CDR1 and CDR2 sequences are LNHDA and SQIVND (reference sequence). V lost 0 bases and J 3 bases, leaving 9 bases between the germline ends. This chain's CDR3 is CASSIDSLNYEQYF. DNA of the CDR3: TGTGCCAGTAGTATAGATTCCCTTAACTACGAGCAGTACTTC.

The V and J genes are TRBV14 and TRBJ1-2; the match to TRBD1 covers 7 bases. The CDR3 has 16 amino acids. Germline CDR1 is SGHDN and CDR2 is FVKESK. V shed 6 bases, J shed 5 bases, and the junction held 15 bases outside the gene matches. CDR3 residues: CASREVHSGTEYGYTF. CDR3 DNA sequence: TGTGCCAGCAGAGAAGTCCATTCCGGGACAGAGTATGGCTACACCTTC. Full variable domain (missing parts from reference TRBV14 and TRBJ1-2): EAGVTQFPSHSVIEKGQTVTLRCDPISGHDNLYWYRRVMGKEIKFLLHFVKESKQDESGMPNNRFLAERTGGTYSTLKVQPAELEDSGVYFCASREVHSGTEYGYTFGSGTRLTVV.

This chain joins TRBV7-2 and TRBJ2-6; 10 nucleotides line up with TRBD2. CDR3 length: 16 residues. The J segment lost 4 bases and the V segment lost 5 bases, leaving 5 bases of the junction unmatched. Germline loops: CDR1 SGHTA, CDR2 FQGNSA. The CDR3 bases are TGTGCCAGCAGCCTGGGACTAGCGTTCGGGGCCAACGTCCTGACTTTC. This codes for CASSLGLAFGANVLTF.

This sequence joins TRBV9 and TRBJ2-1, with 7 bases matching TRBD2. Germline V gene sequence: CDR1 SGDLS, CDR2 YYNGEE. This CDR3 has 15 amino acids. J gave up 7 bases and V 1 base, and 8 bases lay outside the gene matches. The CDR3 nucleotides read TGTGCCAGCAGCGTAAGCGGGGACCCTTTTAATGAGCAGTTCTTC. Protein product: CASSVSGDPFNEQFF.

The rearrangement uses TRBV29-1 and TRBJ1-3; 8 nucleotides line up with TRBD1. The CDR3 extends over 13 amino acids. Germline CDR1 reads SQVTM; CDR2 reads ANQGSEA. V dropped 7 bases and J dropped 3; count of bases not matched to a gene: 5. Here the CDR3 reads CSAFTGGGNTIYF. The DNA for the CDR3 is TGCAGCGCCTTTACAGGGGGTGGAAACACCATATATTTT.

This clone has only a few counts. The CDR3 nucleotides read TGCGCCAGCAGCTCCTTCACAGGGGATGGCTACACCTTC. Its protein is CASSSFTGDGYTF. This chain joins TRBV5-1 and TRBJ1-2; 7 bases are a match to TRBD1. CDR1 is SGHRS and CDR2 is YFSETQ in the germline V gene. V gave up 3 bases and J gave up 6 bases; unmatched junction bases: 5. CDR3 length: 13 residues.

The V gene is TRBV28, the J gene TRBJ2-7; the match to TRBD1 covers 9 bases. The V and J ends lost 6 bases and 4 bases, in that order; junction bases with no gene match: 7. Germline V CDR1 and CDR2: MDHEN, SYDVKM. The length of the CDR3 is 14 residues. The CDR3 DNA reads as TGTGCCAGCAGCGTACTACAGGGGGCTTACGAGCAGTACTTC. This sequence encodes CASSVLQGAYEQYF.

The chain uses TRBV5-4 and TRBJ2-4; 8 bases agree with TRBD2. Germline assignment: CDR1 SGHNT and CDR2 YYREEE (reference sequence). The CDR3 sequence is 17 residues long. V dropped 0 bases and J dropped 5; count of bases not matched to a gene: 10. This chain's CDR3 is CASSLGPLAVVENIQYF. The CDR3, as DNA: TGTGCCAGCAGCTTGGGCCCACTAGCGGTGGTGGAAAACATTCAGTACTTC.

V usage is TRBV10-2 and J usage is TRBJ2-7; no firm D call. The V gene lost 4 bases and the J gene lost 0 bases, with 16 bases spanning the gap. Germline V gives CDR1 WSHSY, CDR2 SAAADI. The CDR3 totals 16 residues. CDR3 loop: CASSVIQSASSYEQYF. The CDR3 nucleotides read TGCGCCAGCAGTGTCATTCAGTCCGCTAGCTCCTACGAGCAGTACTTC.

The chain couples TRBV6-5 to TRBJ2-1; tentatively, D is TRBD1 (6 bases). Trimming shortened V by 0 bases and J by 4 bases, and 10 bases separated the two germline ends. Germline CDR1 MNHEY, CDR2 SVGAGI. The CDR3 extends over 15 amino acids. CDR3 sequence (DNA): TGTGCCAGCAGTTACTCGATAGGACAGTACAATGAGCAGTTCTTC. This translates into CASSYSIGQYNEQFF.

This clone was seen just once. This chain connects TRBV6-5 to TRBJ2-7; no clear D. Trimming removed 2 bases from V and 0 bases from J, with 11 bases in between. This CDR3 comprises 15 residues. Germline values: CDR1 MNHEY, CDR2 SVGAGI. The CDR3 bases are TGTGCCAGCAGTTACGTCGGCAGGCCCTCCTACGAGCAGTACTTC. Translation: CASSYVGRPSYEQYF.

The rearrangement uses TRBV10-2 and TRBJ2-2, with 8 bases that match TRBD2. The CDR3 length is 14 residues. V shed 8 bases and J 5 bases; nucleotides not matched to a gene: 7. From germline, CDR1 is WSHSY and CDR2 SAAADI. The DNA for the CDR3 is TGCGCCAGCTCCGCCCGGGAGGGAACCGGGGAGCTGTTTTTT. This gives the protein CASSAREGTGELFF.

The CDR3 DNA sequence: TGTGCCAGCAGCATCCGGGACAGGGACATTTACACCGGGGAGCTGTTTTTT. Translation gives CASSIRDRDIYTGELFF. The chain recombines TRBV5-5 with TRBJ2-2, with TRBD1 matching over 9 bases. Germline V gene sequence: CDR1 SGHKS, CDR2 YYEKEE (reference sequence). Germline trimming cut 4 bases from V and 3 bases from J; bases unmatched to any gene: 10. The CDR3 length is 17 residues.

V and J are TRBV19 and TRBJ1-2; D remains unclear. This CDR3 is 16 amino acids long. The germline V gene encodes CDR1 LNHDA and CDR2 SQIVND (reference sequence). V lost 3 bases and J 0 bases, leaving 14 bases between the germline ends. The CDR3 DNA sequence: TGTGCCAGTAGTATTGAAACGGGTTATTCTAACTATGGCTACACCTTC. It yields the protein CASSIETGYSNYGYTF.

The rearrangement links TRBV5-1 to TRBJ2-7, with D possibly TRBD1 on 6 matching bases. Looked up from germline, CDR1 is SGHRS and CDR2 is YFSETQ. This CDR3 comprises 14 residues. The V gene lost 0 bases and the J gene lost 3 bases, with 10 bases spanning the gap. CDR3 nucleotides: TGCGCCAGCAGCTTGGACGGACAGCGCTACGAGCAGTACTTC. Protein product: CASSLDGQRYEQYF.

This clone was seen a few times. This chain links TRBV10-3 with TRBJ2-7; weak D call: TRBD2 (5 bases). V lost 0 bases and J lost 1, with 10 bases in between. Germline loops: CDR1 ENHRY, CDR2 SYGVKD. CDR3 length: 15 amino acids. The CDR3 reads CAISESGSGSYEQYF. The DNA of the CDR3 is TGTGCCATCAGTGAGTCCGGCTCGGGATCCTACGAGCAGTACTTC.